In its sample, the clone carrying this T cell receptor delta chain is medium-sized. The data were obtained in a study of gamma-delta T cells after stem cell transplantation. This CDR3 comprises 19 residues. Germline loops: CDR1 GEAIGNYY, CDR2 EKD. Trimming cost V 0 bases and J 0 bases; bases outside gene matches: 13. TCRdb re-called the RT-PCR reads via CATT. The sample contains thousands of delta-chain clones, about 23% of which appear only once. This clonotype originated in a human donor. It is not recorded whose cells these are; they may come from a transplant donor. Sequencing was performed on gamma-delta T cells. The chain couples TRDV2 to TRDJ1; TRDD3 matches at 9 bases. Here the CDR3 DNA reads TGTGCCTGTGACACCGTTGGGGCTGGGGGATTCTCTAACACCGATAAACTCATCTTT. It translates to CACDTVGAGGFSNTDKLIF.